Given below is one T cell receptor beta chain in context. As yet, its antigen is unknown. This sample was included in a study of T cell responses to AZD1222 COVID-19 vaccine. Study-level findings and limits: Sampling that yielded the repertoires occurred only after the peak T cell response.

Method: immunoSEQ multiplex PCR; TCRdb's copy keeps in-frame clones and lacks some. The sample yields some 130,000 clones, roughly nine tenths seen once. The CDR3 sequence is 16 residues long. Per the germline V gene, CDR1 is SGHRS and CDR2 is YFSETQ. The V and J ends lost 3 bases and 5 bases respectively, with 19 bases between them. The sequenced sample was peripheral blood, obtained 28 days after the second AZD1222 dose. The clonotype originates from an adult who received the AZD1222 COVID-19 vaccine. This chain joins TRBV5-1 and TRBJ2-3, with D perhaps assigned TRBD1 or TRBD2 (5 bases each). DNA of the CDR3: TGCGCCAGCAGCTCCCCTTTCCGGGGCTCCGGAGATACGCAGTATTTT. This gives the protein CASSSPFRGSGDTQYF.